This T cell receptor (beta chain) was captured in a study of brain T cells in children with intractable seizures. This CDR3 spans 16 amino acids. Looked up from germline, CDR1 is SGHAT and CDR2 is FQDESV (reference sequence). The V gene end was trimmed by 7 bases and the J gene end by 1 base; junction bases not matched to a gene: 9. This sample's time point: blood from clinic visit 5 months post-surgery; TSC patient then seizure free. Some clones are missing from TCRdb's copy, which holds only in-frame ones; the method was immunoSEQ multiplex PCR. The sample carries about 350,000 clones, 93% recorded once.

The specimen was peripheral blood, collected roughly 5 months after surgery. The rearrangement joins TRBV11-1 to TRBJ2-1, with 8 bases that match TRBD2. The sequence was obtained from a boy under two years old with tuberous sclerosis and intractable seizures. The CDR3 DNA reads as TGTGCCAGCACCTATAGGGGACTAGTTTCCTACAATGAGCAGTTCTTC. Residues: CASTYRGLVSYNEQFF.